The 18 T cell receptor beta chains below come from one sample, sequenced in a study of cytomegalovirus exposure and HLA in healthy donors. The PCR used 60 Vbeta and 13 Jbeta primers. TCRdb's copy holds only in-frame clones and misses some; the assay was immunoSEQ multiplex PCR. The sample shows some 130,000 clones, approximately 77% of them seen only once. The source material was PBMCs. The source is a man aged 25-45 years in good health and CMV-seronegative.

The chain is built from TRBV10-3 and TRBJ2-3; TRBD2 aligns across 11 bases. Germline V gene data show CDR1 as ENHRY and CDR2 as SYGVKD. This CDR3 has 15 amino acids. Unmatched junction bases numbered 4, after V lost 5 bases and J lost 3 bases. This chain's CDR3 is CAISTGTSGTDTQYF. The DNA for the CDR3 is TGTGCCATCAGTACCGGGACTAGCGGAACAGATACGCAGTATTTT.

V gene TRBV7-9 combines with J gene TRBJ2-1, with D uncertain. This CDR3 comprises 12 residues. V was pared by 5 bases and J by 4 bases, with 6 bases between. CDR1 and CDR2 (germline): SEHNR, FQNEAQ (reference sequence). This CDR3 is CASSPEYNEQFF. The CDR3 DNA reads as TGTGCCAGCAGCCCCGAGTACAATGAGCAGTTCTTC.

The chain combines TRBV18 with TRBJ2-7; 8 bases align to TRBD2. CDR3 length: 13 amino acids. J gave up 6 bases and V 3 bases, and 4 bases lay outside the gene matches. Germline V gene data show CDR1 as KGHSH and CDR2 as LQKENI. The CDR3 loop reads CASSPLAGGEQYF. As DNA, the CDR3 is TGTGCCAGCTCACCTCTGGCGGGAGGCGAGCAGTACTTC. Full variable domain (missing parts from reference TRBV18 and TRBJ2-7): NAGVMQNPRHLVRRRGQEARLRCSPMKGHSHVYWYRQLPEEGLKFMVYLQKENIIDESGMPKERFSAEFPKEGPSILRIQQVVRGDSAAYFCASSPLAGGEQYFGPGTRLTVT.

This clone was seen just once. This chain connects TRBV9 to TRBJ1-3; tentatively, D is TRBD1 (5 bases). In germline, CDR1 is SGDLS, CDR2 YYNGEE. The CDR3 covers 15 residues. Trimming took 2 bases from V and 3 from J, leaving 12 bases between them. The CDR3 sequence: CASSVGGGVGNTIYF. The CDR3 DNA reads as TGTGCCAGCAGCGTGGGAGGAGGGGTTGGAAACACCATATATTTT.

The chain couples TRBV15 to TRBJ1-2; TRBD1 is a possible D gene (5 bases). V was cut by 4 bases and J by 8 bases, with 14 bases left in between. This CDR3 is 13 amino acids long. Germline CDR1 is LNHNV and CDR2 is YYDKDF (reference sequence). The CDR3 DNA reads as TGTGCCACCAGCAAAGTGGAGGGACTGGGCTACACCTTC. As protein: CATSKVEGLGYTF.

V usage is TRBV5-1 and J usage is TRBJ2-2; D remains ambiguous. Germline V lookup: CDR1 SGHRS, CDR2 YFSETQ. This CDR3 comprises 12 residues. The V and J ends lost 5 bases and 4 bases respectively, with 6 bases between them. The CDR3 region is CASRASTGELFF. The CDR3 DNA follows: TGCGCCAGCAGGGCTTCCACCGGGGAGCTGTTTTTT.

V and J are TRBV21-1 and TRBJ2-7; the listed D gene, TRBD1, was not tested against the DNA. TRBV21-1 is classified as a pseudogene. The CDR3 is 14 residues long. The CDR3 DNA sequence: TGTGCCAGCAGCAAAGACCCCGTCAGGACACGAGAGTACTTC. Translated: CASSKDPVRTREYF.

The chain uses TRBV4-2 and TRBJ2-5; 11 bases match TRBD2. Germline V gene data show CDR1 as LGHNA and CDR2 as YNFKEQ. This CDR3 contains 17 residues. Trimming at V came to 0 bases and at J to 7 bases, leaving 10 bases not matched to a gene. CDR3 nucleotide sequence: TGTGCCAGCAGCCAAGAGGGTATGACTAGCGGGAAAGGGACCCAGTACTTC. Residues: CASSQEGMTSGKGTQYF.

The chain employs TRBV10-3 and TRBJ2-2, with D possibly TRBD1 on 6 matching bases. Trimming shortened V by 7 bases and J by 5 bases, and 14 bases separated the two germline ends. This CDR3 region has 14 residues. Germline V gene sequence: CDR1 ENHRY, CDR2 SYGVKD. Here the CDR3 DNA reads TGTGCCATCACAGGCGGTCAGGGGACCGGGGAGCTGTTTTTT. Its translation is CAITGGQGTGELFF.

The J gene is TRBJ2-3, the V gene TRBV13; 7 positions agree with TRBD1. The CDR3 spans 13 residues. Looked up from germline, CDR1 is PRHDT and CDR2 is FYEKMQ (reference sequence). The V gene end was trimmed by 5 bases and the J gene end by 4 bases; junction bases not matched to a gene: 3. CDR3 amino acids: CASSVQGPDTQYF. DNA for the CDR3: TGTGCCAGCAGCGTACAGGGGCCAGATACGCAGTATTTT.

Written as DNA, the CDR3 is TGTGCTAGTGGTTTGCCCATCGGGACAGGGGGAACCGGGGAGCTGTTTTTT. This gives the protein CASGLPIGTGGTGELFF. The chain couples TRBV12-5 to TRBJ2-2; 11 bases are shared with TRBD1. The V gene's germline CDR1 is LGHNT and CDR2 FRNRAP. This CDR3 has 17 amino acids. The V gene end was trimmed by 2 bases and the J gene end by 5 bases; junction bases not matched to a gene: 7.

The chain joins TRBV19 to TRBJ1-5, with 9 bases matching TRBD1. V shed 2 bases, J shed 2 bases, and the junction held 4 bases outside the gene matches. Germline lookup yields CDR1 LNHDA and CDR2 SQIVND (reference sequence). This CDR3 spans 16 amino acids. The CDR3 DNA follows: TGTGCCAGTAGTATACGGGGACAGGGTGGCAATCAGCCCCAGCATTTT. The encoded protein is CASSIRGQGGNQPQHF. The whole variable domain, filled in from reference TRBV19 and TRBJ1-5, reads DGGITQSPKYLFRKEGQNVTLSCEQNLNHDAMYWYRQDPGQGLRLIYYSQIVNDFQKGDIAEGYSVSREKKESFPLTVTSAQKNPTAFYLCASSIRGQGGNQPQHFGDGTRLSIL.

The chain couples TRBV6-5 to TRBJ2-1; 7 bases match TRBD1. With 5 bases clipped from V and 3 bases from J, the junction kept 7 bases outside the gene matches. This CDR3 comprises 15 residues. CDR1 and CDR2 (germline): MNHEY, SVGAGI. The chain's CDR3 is CASSRGTVLYNEQFF. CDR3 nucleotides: TGTGCCAGCAGTCGAGGGACAGTTCTCTACAATGAGCAGTTCTTC.

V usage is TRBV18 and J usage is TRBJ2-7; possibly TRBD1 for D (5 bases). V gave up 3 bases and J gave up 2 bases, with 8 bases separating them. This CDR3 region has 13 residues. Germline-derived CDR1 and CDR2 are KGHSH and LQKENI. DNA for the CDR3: TGTGCCAGCTCACCCGACAGTACCTACGAGCAGTACTTC. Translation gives CASSPDSTYEQYF.

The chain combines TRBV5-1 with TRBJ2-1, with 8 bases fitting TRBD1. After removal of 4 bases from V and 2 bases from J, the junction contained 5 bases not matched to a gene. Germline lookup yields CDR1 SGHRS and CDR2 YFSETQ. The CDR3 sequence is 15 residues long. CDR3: CASSVDRATYNEQFF. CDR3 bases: TGCGCCAGCAGCGTGGACAGGGCTACCTACAATGAGCAGTTCTTC.

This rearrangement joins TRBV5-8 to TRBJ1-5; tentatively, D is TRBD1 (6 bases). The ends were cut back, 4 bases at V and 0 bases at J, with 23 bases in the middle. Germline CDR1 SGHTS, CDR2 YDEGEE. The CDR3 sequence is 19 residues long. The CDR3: CASSLFIESQGNSNQPQHF. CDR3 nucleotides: TGTGCCAGCAGCCTCTTCATCGAGTCACAGGGAAATAGCAATCAGCCCCAGCATTTT. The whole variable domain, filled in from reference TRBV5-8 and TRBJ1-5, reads EAGVTQSPTHLIKTRGQQATLRCSPISGHTSVYWYQQALGLGLQFLLWYDEGEERNRGNFPPRFSGRQFPNYSSELNVNALELEDSALYLCASSLFIESQGNSNQPQHFGDGTRLSIL.

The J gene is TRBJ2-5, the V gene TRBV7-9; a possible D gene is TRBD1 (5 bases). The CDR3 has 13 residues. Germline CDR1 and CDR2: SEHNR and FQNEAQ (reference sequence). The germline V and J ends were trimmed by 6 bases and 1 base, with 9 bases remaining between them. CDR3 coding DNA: TGTGCCAGCAGTCCCCAGGGCCAAGAGACCCAGTACTTC. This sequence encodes CASSPQGQETQYF.

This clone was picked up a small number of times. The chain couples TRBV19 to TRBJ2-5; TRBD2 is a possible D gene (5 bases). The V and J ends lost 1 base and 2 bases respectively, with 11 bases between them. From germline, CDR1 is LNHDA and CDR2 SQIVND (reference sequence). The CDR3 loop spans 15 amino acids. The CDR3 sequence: CASSIGGGQQETQYF. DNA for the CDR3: TGTGCCAGTAGTATAGGCGGAGGTCAGCAAGAGACCCAGTACTTC.